Detailed here is one TCR beta chain. Its antigen is currently unknown. The source of the sample is a study of cytomegalovirus exposure and HLA in healthy donors. Study-wide results and caveats: There were around 160 TCR beta chains listed as cytomegalovirus-associated. Follow-up analysis seemed to connect common viral pathogens with several of the most significant clusters identified. It was in a later analysis that TCR association rates were seen to vary by HLA locus, highest for DRB1 and lowest for HLA-C.

The CDR3 has 15 amino acids. Trimming took off 2 bases at V and 3 bases at J, with 13 bases between the two ends. In germline, CDR1 is ENHRY, CDR2 SYGVKD. PCR employed 60 Vbeta and 13 Jbeta primers. The data were produced by immunoSEQ multiplex PCR, yet TCRdb's version contains in-frame clones alone and is incomplete. The table records 100,000 to 150,000 clones, 80% of them present only once. The sequenced sample was PBMCs. The sequence derives from a woman between 35 and 50 years old in good health and CMV-seronegative. The V gene is TRBV10-3, the J gene TRBJ1-2; D is perhaps TRBD1 (6 bases). CDR3 nucleotide sequence: TGTGCCATCAGTGAGCCAGAACAGGGTCACTATGGCTACACCTTC. Residues: CAISEPEQGHYGYTF.